Sequencing of this T cell receptor beta chain was carried out in a study of blood T cells in healthy people across ages. It was with a sample-barcoded 5' primer and a J-beta primer mix that a second PCR of about 6 to 11 cycles was run. TCRdb re-called the 5' RACE reads with MiXCR, one entry per CDR3 protein. The sample includes approximately 800,000 distinct CDR3 sequences, approximately 25% seen only once; the top ten take approximately 3.7%. A further study also used this sample, focusing on T cells of mothers and their children. That study reports: Biologically related mothers and children overlapped slightly more than unrelated pairs, a non-significant difference.

The receptor was isolated from a boy aged 5-17 years in good health. Sequenced material: blood.

Here the CDR3 DNA reads TGTGCCAGCAGTTATCAGAATTCACCCCTCCACTTT. It specifies CASSYQNSPLHF. The chain has TRBV28 and TRBJ1-6; D remains ambiguous. CDR3 length: 12 amino acids. Trimming took 4 bases from V and 7 from J, leaving 5 bases between them. The germline V gene has CDR1 MDHEN and CDR2 SYDVKM.